The sequence of this T cell receptor (beta chain) was determined in a study of response to subunit inactivated influenza vaccine. Turning to this clonotype: What it recognizes is unknown.

Overall study results and limits: Authors proposed each seasonal influenza vaccination draws in few new T cells.

TCRdb redid the calling of the RT-PCR reads with MiXCR, one entry per CDR3 protein. The sample holds approximately 500,000 distinct CDR3 sequences, 20% to 25% seen once. Deletions cut 2 bases from V and 3 bases from J, with 17 bases between. The germline CDR1 and CDR2 sequences are MDHEN and SYDVKM. The CDR3 spans 17 residues. These same data were also listed under a study on T cells expressing NK-cell markers. This second report adds: With UMIs, 5'RACE template switching was used to make TCR beta cDNA. Beta-chain profiling covered CD3+CD56+NKG2C+, CD3+CD56+NKG2C- and CD3+CD56-NKG2C+ sorted subsets.

J is TRBJ2-1 and V is TRBV28, with D perhaps matching TRBD1 (5 bases). The sequencing here drew on CD4+ T cells sorted from PBMCs, taken approximately 12 days after vaccination. The TCR comes from a man aged 50 to 59 who received an inactivated influenza vaccine. Here the CDR3 DNA reads TGTGCCAGCAGTTTACCAAAAGAAGGGGTATTCTACAATGAGCAGTTCTTC. Protein product: CASSLPKEGVFYNEQFF.